This T cell receptor (beta chain) emerged from a study of T cells in Graves' hyperthyroidism and ophthalmopathy. Ophthalmopathy patients showed a Clinical Activity Score of at least 3, NOSPECS grade of at least 4 and duration under 3 months. The germline CDR1 and CDR2 sequences are SGHTA and FQGNSA. The CDR3 totals 14 residues. V was clipped by 5 bases and J by 3 bases, with 11 bases between them. Details on this clonotype: A read error may be the cause here, since a much bigger clone is one base away.

Amplified TCR beta CDR3 regions derived from RNA transcripts. HTBI primers were used for first-round RT-PCR of the TCR CDR3. A single record per CDR3 protein comes from TCRdb applying MiXCR to the multiplex PCR reads. The table has about 640,000 distinct CDR3 sequences, around 13% seen once. What was sequenced was blood. The sequence derives from a woman between 45 and 60 years old with Graves' ophthalmopathy. J is TRBJ2-4 and V is TRBV7-2; D may be TRBD2 (5 bases). The chain's CDR3 is CASSRRLNKNIQYF. The CDR3, as DNA: TGTGCCAGCAGCCGAAGACTAAACAAAAACATTCAGTACTTC.